These 10 T cell receptor beta chains originate from one sample sequenced in a study of blood T cell repertoires in COVID-19. Sequencing used immunoSEQ multiplex PCR; TCRdb keeps in-frame clones, though not all of them. The sample consists of around 300,000 clones, about 89% of them appearing once. The specimen was peripheral blood. These receptors all stem from a man aged 45 to 65 with acute or convalescent COVID-19.

This clone occurred once. The chain is built from TRBV19 and TRBJ1-1, with a possible D match to TRBD1 (6 bases). This CDR3 spans 16 amino acids. Trimming removed 5 bases at V and 3 bases at J, with 19 bases between. Germline V gives CDR1 LNHDA, CDR2 SQIVND (reference sequence). Here the CDR3 reads CASSLRITGQYTEAFF. In nucleotides, the CDR3 is TGTGCCAGTAGTCTCCGGATCACAGGACAGTACACTGAAGCTTTCTTT. Full variable domain (remainder filled in from reference TRBV19 and TRBJ1-1): DGGITQSPKYLFRKEGQNVTLSCEQNLNHDAMYWYRQDPGQGLRLIYYSQIVNDFQKGDIAEGYSVSREKKESFPLTVTSAQKNPTAFYLCASSLRITGQYTEAFFGQGTRLTVV.

The chain is built from TRBV18 and TRBJ1-4; 9 nucleotides match TRBD1. J gave up 8 bases and V 1 base, and 5 bases lay outside the gene matches. Germline lookup yields CDR1 KGHSH and CDR2 LQKENI. This CDR3 spans 15 amino acids. CDR3 nucleotide sequence: TGTGCCAGCTCACCACAGGGACAGGGACACGAAAAACTGTTTTTT. This gives the protein CASSPQGQGHEKLFF. Filled out from reference TRBV18 and TRBJ1-4, the complete variable domain reads NAGVMQNPRHLVRRRGQEARLRCSPMKGHSHVYWYRQLPEEGLKFMVYLQKENIIDESGMPKERFSAEFPKEGPSILRIQQVVRGDSAAYFCASSPQGQGHEKLFFGSGTQLSVL.

The chain employs TRBV27 and TRBJ1-4; 7 bases agree with TRBD1. V gave up 6 bases and J gave up 1 base; unmatched junction bases: 5. Germline CDR1 and CDR2: MNHEY and SMNVEV (reference sequence). This CDR3 region has 15 residues. The CDR3 DNA sequence: TGTGCCAGCAGCCGGTACAGGGGAACTAATGAAAAACTGTTTTTT. Translation gives CASSRYRGTNEKLFF.

The chain links TRBV30 to TRBJ1-1, with D uncertain. This CDR3 is built from 16 residues. Trimming took off 0 bases at V and 2 bases at J, with 16 bases between the two ends. Germline CDR1 GTSNPN, CDR2 SVGIG (reference sequence). This CDR3 is CAWSVWSGGPNTEAFF. The CDR3 nucleotides are TGTGCCTGGAGTGTATGGTCAGGTGGGCCCAACACTGAAGCTTTCTTT.

The V gene is TRBV3-1 (or the pseudogene TRBV3-2), the J gene TRBJ2-2, with 9 bases that match TRBD2. The germline V gene has CDR1 LGHDT and CDR2 YNNKEL (reference sequence). The CDR3 loop spans 20 amino acids. V lost 1 base and J lost 1; bases outside the gene matches: 13. CDR3 region: CASSQVSRASGDQNTGELFF. CDR3 DNA sequence: TGTGCCAGCAGCCAAGTTTCAAGGGCTAGCGGGGATCAGAACACCGGGGAGCTGTTTTTT.

The chain combines TRBV7-2 with TRBJ2-1; D may be TRBD1 (6 bases). V shed 1 base and J shed 2 bases, with 9 bases lying between them. The CDR3 runs 15 residues. Germline V gene lookup returns CDR1 SGHTA and CDR2 FQGNSA. For the CDR3, the DNA is TGTGCCAGCAGCTTAGGCAGGGGAACCTACAATGAGCAGTTCTTC. Its translation: CASSLGRGTYNEQFF.

The gene calls are TRBV9 and TRBJ1-1; possibly TRBD1 for D (5 bases). Per germline, CDR1 SGDLS and CDR2 YYNGEE. There are 15 residues in the CDR3. V lost 3 bases to trimming and J lost 6 bases, with 18 bases between them. CDR3: CASSARGGEKAEAFF. The CDR3 coding sequence is TGTGCCAGCAGCGCACGCGGGGGGGAGAAAGCTGAAGCTTTCTTT.

V usage is TRBV6-5 and J usage is TRBJ2-3; 7 nucleotides line up with TRBD1. The CDR3 loop spans 13 amino acids. Germline V CDR1 and CDR2: MNHEY, SVGAGI. Trimming took 6 bases from V and 5 from J; bases not matched to a gene: 5. The CDR3 region is CASRRDSRDTQYF. The CDR3 DNA follows: TGTGCCAGCAGAAGGGACAGTAGAGATACGCAGTATTTT.

The chain's CDR3 is CASSRGGNEQFF. In DNA, the CDR3 is TGCGCCAGCAGTAGGGGGGGCAATGAGCAGTTCTTC. This rearrangement joins TRBV4-1 to TRBJ2-1; possible D gene TRBD2, 7 bases. Per the germline V gene, CDR1 is MGHRA and CDR2 is YSYEKL. This CDR3 region has 12 residues. The V gene lost 6 bases and the J gene lost 6 bases, with 9 bases spanning the gap.

A few counts support this clone. CDR3 region: CASSVGQGRTNEKLFF. CDR3 nucleotide sequence: TGTGCCAGCAGCGTGGGACAGGGCCGTACTAATGAAAAACTGTTTTTT. The gene calls are TRBV9 and TRBJ1-4, with TRBD1 matching over 9 bases. With 2 bases clipped from V and 2 bases from J, the junction kept 4 bases outside the gene matches. The CDR3 runs to 16 residues. Germline CDR1 and CDR2: SGDLS and YYNGEE. Drawing the rest from reference TRBV9 and TRBJ1-4, the complete variable domain is DSGVTQTPKHLITATGQRVTLRCSPRSGDLSVYWYQQSLDQGLQFLIQYYNGEERAKGNILERFSAQQFPDLHSELNLSSLELGDSALYFCASSVGQGRTNEKLFFGSGTQLSVL.